The 24 T cell receptor beta chains in this list originate from one sample, sequenced in a study of Ad26.COV2.S vaccination and SARS-CoV-2 variants. Treatment noted: some 20 received Ad26.COV2.S at low or high dose, single or two shots; about five received placebo; per-sample allocation not given. Repertoires come from day 63 after the first vaccine or placebo injection. Repertoires were generated with immunoSEQ multiplex PCR, while TCRdb's copy carries only in-frame clones and drops some. The sample lists about 480,000 clones, about 83% occurring once. The sequencing used peripheral blood, collected in a trial of Ad26.COV2.S vaccine versus placebo. These receptors came from a person between 18 and 60 years old who received the Ad26.COV2.S COVID-19 vaccine or a placebo.

V usage is TRBV25-1 and J usage is TRBJ1-5; TRBD1 is a possible D gene (5 bases). The CDR3 runs to 15 residues. V was clipped by 3 bases and J by 6 bases, with 15 bases between them. Per germline, CDR1 MGHDK and CDR2 SYGVNS. The DNA for the CDR3 is TGTGCCAGCAGTGAGGGGACTATACGCGGTCAGCCCCAGCATTTT. Translated: CASSEGTIRGQPQHF.

For this clone: Distinct nucleotide sequences in the sample also encode this CDR3. The genes are TRBV28 and TRBJ1-5, with TRBD1 as a possible D gene (5 bases). This CDR3 comprises 14 residues. Germline CDR1 is MDHEN and CDR2 is SYDVKM. V lost 3 bases, J lost 2 bases, and 8 bases lay in between. The CDR3 spells CASSFRGGNQPQHF. CDR3 sequence (DNA): TGTGCCAGCAGTTTTCGGGGGGGCAATCAGCCCCAGCATTTT. The full variable domain, its missing parts supplied by reference TRBV28 and TRBJ1-5, is DVKVTQSSRYLVKRTGEKVFLECVQDMDHENMFWYRQDPGLGLRLIYFSYDVKMKEKGDIPEGYSVSREKKERFSLILESASTNQTSMYLCASSFRGGNQPQHFGDGTRLSIL.

This clone was counted a few times. The V gene is TRBV7-9, the J gene TRBJ1-1, with D tentatively TRBD1 (5 bases). The germline V and J ends were trimmed by 0 bases and 8 bases, with 22 bases remaining between them. This CDR3 is built from 17 residues. Germline CDR1 reads SEHNR; CDR2 reads FQNEAQ (reference sequence). The CDR3 loop reads CASSLALMKGLRAEAFF. The DNA of the CDR3 is TGTGCCAGCAGCTTAGCACTCATGAAGGGGTTGCGGGCAGAAGCTTTCTTT.

V and J are TRBV7-9 and TRBJ2-1; 10 nucleotides align to TRBD2. Germline V gene data show CDR1 as SEHNR and CDR2 as FQNEAQ (reference sequence). The ends lost 1 base at V and 9 bases at J; junction bases unmatched: 18. The CDR3 is 19 residues long. CDR3 sequence: CASSLVSSGRIAIPGEQFF. DNA for the CDR3: TGTGCCAGCAGCTTAGTGTCTAGCGGGAGAATAGCGATCCCCGGTGAGCAGTTCTTC. Variable domain in full (rest from reference TRBV7-9 and TRBJ2-1): DTGVSQNPRHKITKRGQNVTFRCDPISEHNRLYWYRQTLGQGPEFLTYFQNEAQLEKSRLLSDRFSAERPKGSFSTLEIQRTEQGDSAMYLCASSLVSSGRIAIPGEQFFGPGTRLTVL.

The rearrangement uses TRBV15 and TRBJ2-3, with no clear D. V lost 0 bases and J 6 bases, leaving 7 bases between the germline ends. The CDR3 contains 13 residues. CDR1 is LNHNV and CDR2 is YYDKDF in the germline V gene (reference sequence). CDR3 amino acids: CATSRDVRDTQYF. DNA of the CDR3: TGTGCCACCAGCAGAGATGTTAGGGATACGCAGTATTTT.

This chain uses TRBV7-9 with TRBJ1-4, with TRBD1 identical over 11 bases. Germline CDR1 and CDR2: SEHNR and FQNEAQ (reference sequence). CDR3 length equals 15 residues. V dropped 8 bases and J dropped 8; count of bases not matched to a gene: 10. The CDR3 protein is CASGQGALREEKLFF. In DNA form, the CDR3 reads TGTGCCAGCGGACAGGGGGCGCTCAGGGAGGAAAAACTGTTTTTT.

This clone came up once. The chain carries TRBV6-1 and TRBJ2-3; no reliable D call. The CDR3 has 13 residues. Deletions cut 0 bases from V and 4 bases from J, with 5 bases between. Per germline, CDR1 MNHNS and CDR2 SASEGT. The CDR3 DNA follows: TGTGCCAGCAGTGAAGCGCGAGCAGATACGCAGTATTTT. Its translation: CASSEARADTQYF.

The genes are TRBV7-9 and TRBJ2-7; 9 bases line up with TRBD2. The CDR3 contains 16 residues. Unmatched junction bases numbered 3, after V lost 0 bases and J lost 0 bases. Germline values: CDR1 SEHNR, CDR2 FQNEAQ (reference sequence). The CDR3 region is CASSLALAGPSYEQYF. In DNA form, the CDR3 reads TGTGCCAGCAGCTTAGCGCTAGCGGGACCCTCCTACGAGCAGTACTTC.

The rearrangement links TRBV29-1 to TRBJ1-2; D is perhaps TRBD1 (5 bases). This CDR3 comprises 13 residues. V dropped 4 bases and J dropped 2 bases, with 11 bases sitting between them. Looked up from germline, CDR1 is SQVTM and CDR2 is ANQGSEA. The chain's CDR3 is CSVVGEGNYGYTF. CDR3 nucleotides: TGCAGCGTTGTCGGTGAGGGGAACTATGGCTACACCTTC.

The chain has TRBV19 and TRBJ2-7; D tentatively fits TRBD1 or TRBD2 (6 bases each). V was pared by 6 bases and J by 5 bases, with 20 bases between. The CDR3 loop spans 15 amino acids. The germline V gene has CDR1 LNHDA and CDR2 SQIVND (reference sequence). The CDR3 region is CASSPRGGFANEQYF. CDR3 sequence (DNA): TGTGCCAGTAGCCCCCGAGGGGGGTTCGCGAACGAGCAGTACTTC.

Written as DNA, the CDR3 is TGTGCCAGCAGCCCTTCGTTGGTACCGGGCGGGTACGAGCAGTACTTC. This encodes CASSPSLVPGGYEQYF. J is TRBJ2-7 and V is TRBV28; D is perhaps TRBD2 (5 bases). Deletions cut 6 bases from V and 4 bases from J, with 22 bases between. The CDR3 runs to 16 residues. Looked up from germline, CDR1 is MDHEN and CDR2 is SYDVKM.

V is TRBV28 and J is TRBJ1-6, with TRBD1 identical over 7 bases. With 4 bases clipped from V and 7 bases from J, the junction kept 7 bases outside the gene matches. Germline V gene lookup returns CDR1 MDHEN and CDR2 SYDVKM. The CDR3 is 15 amino acids. The CDR3 protein is CASSSPDRANSPLHF. The CDR3 DNA is TGTGCCAGCAGTTCCCCCGACAGGGCCAATTCACCCCTCCACTTT.

This chain links TRBV29-1 with TRBJ1-1, with a tentative D call TRBD1 (5 bases). Trimming took 7 bases from V and 7 from J, leaving 19 bases between them. The CDR3 is 13 residues long. Germline V gene data show CDR1 as SQVTM and CDR2 as ANQGSEA. The CDR3 spells CSAGRRGLGEAFF. The CDR3 nucleotides read TGCAGCGCCGGTCGGAGGGGTCTTGGTGAAGCTTTCTTT.

The chain employs TRBV28 and TRBJ1-5; D is undetermined. V gave up 5 bases and J gave up 7 bases, with 9 bases separating them. The germline V gene encodes CDR1 MDHEN and CDR2 SYDVKM. This CDR3 has 12 amino acids. The CDR3 nucleotides are TGTGCCAGCAGTCCCTTGGGGCAGCCCCAGCATTTT. Its protein product is CASSPLGQPQHF.

The gene calls are TRBV18 and TRBJ1-5, with TRBD1 matching 9 bases. The V and J ends lost 6 bases and 3 bases, in that order; junction bases with no gene match: 9. Germline V lookup: CDR1 KGHSH, CDR2 LQKENI. The length of the CDR3 is 16 residues. CDR3 protein: CASSPSGDRANQPQHF. CDR3 nucleotides: TGTGCCAGCTCCCCCAGCGGGGACAGGGCCAATCAGCCCCAGCATTTT.

This sequence joins TRBV6-5 and TRBJ1-1; 10 positions match TRBD1. The CDR3 totals 15 residues. Trimming removed 6 bases from V and 5 bases from J; junction bases left unmatched: 9. Germline assignment: CDR1 MNHEY and CDR2 SVGAGI. CDR3 nucleotides: TGTGCCAGCAGGGCTCGACAGGGGGCTGCGACTGAAGCTTTCTTT. Its protein product is CASRARQGAATEAFF.

This clone showed up just a few times. The chain links TRBV5-6 to TRBJ2-6; 12 bases are shared with TRBD2. Germline assignment: CDR1 SGHDT and CDR2 YYEEEE. The CDR3 contains 18 residues. J gave up 4 bases and V 1 base, and 6 bases lay outside the gene matches. This CDR3 is CASSLWLAGGLGANVLTF. For the CDR3, the DNA is TGTGCCAGCAGCTTGTGGCTAGCGGGAGGGCTAGGGGCCAACGTCCTGACTTTC.

The chain uses TRBV7-2 and TRBJ2-7; TRBD1 matches at 11 bases. The germline V gene encodes CDR1 SGHTA and CDR2 FQGNSA. CDR3 length: 16 amino acids. V trimming: 2 bases; J trimming: 6 bases; junction bases outside the gene matches: 9. The CDR3 DNA sequence: TGTGCCAGCAGCTTAAAATCAGGGACAGGGGGTATCGAGCAGTACTTC. It codes for CASSLKSGTGGIEQYF. Complete variable domain (other parts from reference TRBV7-2 and TRBJ2-7): GAGVSQSPSNKVTEKGKDVELRCDPISGHTALYWYRQSLGQGLEFLIYFQGNSAPDKSGLPSDRFSAERTGGSVSTLTIQRTQQEDSAVYLCASSLKSGTGGIEQYFGPGTRLTVT.

V gene TRBV15 combines with J gene TRBJ1-2; D unclear. This CDR3 has 14 residues. Germline V gene sequence: CDR1 LNHNV, CDR2 YYDKDF (reference sequence). V shed 3 bases and J shed 4 bases, with 12 bases lying between them. The CDR3 here is CATSSALGIYGYTF. The CDR3 DNA is TGTGCCACCAGCAGTGCCCTAGGGATCTATGGCTACACCTTC.

The chain joins TRBV7-2 to TRBJ1-1; 7 bases agree with TRBD1. CDR3 length: 13 residues. Germline trimming cut 2 bases from V and 10 bases from J; bases unmatched to any gene: 7. Germline CDR1 SGHTA, CDR2 FQGNSA. The CDR3 DNA is TGTGCCAGCAGCTTAAATGTCGCAGGGGGAGCTTTCTTT. This sequence encodes CASSLNVAGGAFF.

The chain has TRBV27 and TRBJ1-5, with D tentatively TRBD1 (6 bases). This CDR3 has 13 amino acids. Trimming removed 3 bases from V and 12 bases from J, with 15 bases in between. Per the germline V gene, CDR1 is MNHEY and CDR2 is SMNVEV (reference sequence). In DNA form, the CDR3 reads TGTGCCAGCAGTTTTGCCGGGACAACTAGCCAGCATTTT. This encodes CASSFAGTTSQHF.

The rearrangement joins TRBV5-6 to TRBJ2-7; possibly TRBD1 for D (7 bases). Germline-derived CDR1 and CDR2 are SGHDT and YYEEEE. Trimming shortened V by 1 base and J by 1 base, and 9 bases separated the two germline ends. The CDR3 contains 14 residues. For the CDR3, the DNA is TGTGCCAGCAGCTTGTCAGGGGGGTCCTACGAGCAGTACTTC. It specifies CASSLSGGSYEQYF.

CDR3 nucleotide sequence: TGTGCCAGCAGTTTGGGGGCAGGGGGCCCCTTAGGGGAGCTGTTTTTT. Residues: CASSLGAGGPLGELFF. V is TRBV28 and J is TRBJ2-2; TRBD1 agrees at 8 bases. The CDR3 has 16 residues. The germline CDR1 and CDR2 sequences are MDHEN and SYDVKM. V lost 3 bases and J lost 8; bases outside the gene matches: 11.

V and J are TRBV9 and TRBJ2-2; 7 positions agree with TRBD2. Germline loops: CDR1 SGDLS, CDR2 YYNGEE. This CDR3 has 16 amino acids. Losses at the gene ends were 1 base for V and 4 bases for J; bases not matched to a gene: 7. CDR3 protein: CASSVSREATTGELFF. The DNA for the CDR3 is TGTGCCAGCAGCGTATCACGGGAGGCCACCACCGGGGAGCTGTTTTTT.